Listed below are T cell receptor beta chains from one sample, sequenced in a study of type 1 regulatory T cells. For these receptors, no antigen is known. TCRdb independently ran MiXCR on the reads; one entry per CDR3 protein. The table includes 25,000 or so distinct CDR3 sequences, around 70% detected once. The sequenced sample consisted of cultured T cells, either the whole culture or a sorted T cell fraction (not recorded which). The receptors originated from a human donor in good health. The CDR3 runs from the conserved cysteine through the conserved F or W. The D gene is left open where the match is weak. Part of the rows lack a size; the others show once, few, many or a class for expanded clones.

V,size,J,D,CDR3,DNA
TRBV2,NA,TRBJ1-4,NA,CASMRRSDRADNEKPFF,TGTGCCAGCATGCGTAGGTCGGATCGGGCCGATAATGAAAAACCGTTTTTT
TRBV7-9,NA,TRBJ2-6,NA,CASSPLPGSLAGANVLTF,TGTGCCAGCAGCCCCCTTCCGGGATCCCTGGCTGGGGCCAACGTCCTGACTTTC
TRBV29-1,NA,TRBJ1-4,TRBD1,CSVAWDRGSEKLFF,TGCAGCGTTGCCTGGGACAGGGGGAGTGAAAAACTGTTTTTT
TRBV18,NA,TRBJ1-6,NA,CASSSAARISPLHF,TGTGCCAGCTCATCTGCGGCCCGAATCTCACCCCTCCACTTT
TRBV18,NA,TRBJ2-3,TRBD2,CASSPPWSGGRADTQYF,TGTGCCAGCTCACCCCCCTGGAGCGGGGGTCGAGCAGATACGCAGTATTTT
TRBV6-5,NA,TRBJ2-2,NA,CASRLQGLVGGGLFF,TGTGCCAGCAGGTTACAGGGGCTCGTAGGCGGGGGGCTGTTTTTT
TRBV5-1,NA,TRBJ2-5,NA,CASSLQVTEETQYF,TGCGCCAGCAGCTTACAGGTCACAGAAGAGACCCAGTACTTC
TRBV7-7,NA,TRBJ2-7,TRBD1,CASSLGQGIGYEQYF,TGTGCCAGCAGCCTCGGACAGGGGATAGGCTACGAGCAGTACTTC
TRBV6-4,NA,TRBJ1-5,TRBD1,CASSGRTGGNQPQHF,TGTGCCAGCAGTGGCAGGACAGGGGGCAATCAGCCCCAGCATTTT
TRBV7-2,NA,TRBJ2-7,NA,CASSLHYYEQYF,TGTGCCAGCAGCCTCCATTACTACGAGCAGTACTTC
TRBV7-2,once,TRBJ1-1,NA,CASSLADKNTEAFF,TGTGCCAGCAGCTTAGCTGACAAGAACACTGAAGCTTTCTTT
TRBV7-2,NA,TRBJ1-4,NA,CASSVQGGEKLFF,TGTGCCAGCAGCGTACAGGGAGGCGAAAAACTGTTTTTT
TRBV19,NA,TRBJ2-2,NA,CASSRELNTGELFF,TGTGCCAGTAGTAGGGAGTTGAACACCGGGGAGCTGTTTTTT
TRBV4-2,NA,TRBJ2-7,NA,CASSPSPSSYEQYF,TGTGCCAGCAGCCCCTCTCCGAGCTCCTACGAGCAGTACTTC
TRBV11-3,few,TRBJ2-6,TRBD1,CASSRRDRSGANVLTF,TGTGCCAGCAGCCGCCGGGACAGGTCTGGGGCCAACGTCCTGACTTTC
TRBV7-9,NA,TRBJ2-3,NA,CAVQEPGTDTQYF,TGTGCCGTACAGGAACCTGGGACAGATACGCAGTATTTT
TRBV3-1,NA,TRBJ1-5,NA,CASSQDGRPQHF,TGTGCCAGCAGCCAAGACGGACGGCCCCAGCATTTT
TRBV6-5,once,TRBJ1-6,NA,CASSLGMGKSPLHF,TGTGCCAGCAGCCTCGGGATGGGAAAATCACCCCTCCACTTT